One and the same sample provided the 8 T cell receptor beta chains below, sequenced in a study of CD8+CD57+ T cells in acquired aplastic anemia. According to the study, genomic DNA was the template for TCR beta VDJ and CDR3 profiling. TCRdb fed the reads into MiXCR, producing one record per CDR3 protein. The sample lists 180,000 or so distinct CDR3 sequences; less than 55% were seen once. Sequencing input: sorted CD4+, CD8+, or CD8+CD57+ T cells (not recorded which) from PBMCs. These receptors came from a human donor in good health.

This rearrangement joins TRBV29-1 to TRBJ2-1; no firm D call. Per germline, CDR1 SQVTM and CDR2 ANQGSEA. The CDR3 spans 10 residues. The V gene lost 4 bases and the J gene lost 5 bases, with 3 bases spanning the gap. The CDR3: CSVADNEQFF. The CDR3 coding sequence is TGCAGCGTTGCCGACAATGAGCAGTTCTTC.

The chain is built from TRBV2 and TRBJ1-2; D might be TRBD1 (5 bases). Germline assignment: CDR1 SNHLY and CDR2 FYNNEI. V was pared by 6 bases and J by 3 bases, with 14 bases between. The CDR3 is 14 residues long. CDR3 coding DNA: TGTGCCAGCAGCCTGTCAGGGTTGGACTATGGCTACACCTTC. Encoded protein: CASSLSGLDYGYTF.

The chain joins TRBV2 to TRBJ2-1; TRBD1 matches 9 bases. The J segment lost 0 bases and the V segment lost 6 bases, leaving 3 bases of the junction unmatched. Germline V lookup: CDR1 SNHLY, CDR2 FYNNEI. This CDR3 is 15 amino acids long. The DNA for the CDR3 is TGTGCCAGCAGGGGGACAGGGAGCTCCTACAATGAGCAGTTCTTC. Protein: CASRGTGSSYNEQFF.

This rearrangement joins TRBV6-1 to TRBJ2-1; TRBD2 matches at 7 bases. J lost 12 bases, V lost 7 bases, and 12 bases had no gene match. CDR3 length: 13 residues. Looked up from germline, CDR1 is MNHNS and CDR2 is SASEGT. CDR3 sequence reads: CASTPDGTTVQFF. CDR3 nucleotides: TGTGCCAGCACTCCCGATGGGACTACCGTGCAGTTCTTC.

The J gene is TRBJ1-1, the V gene TRBV20-1; D uncertain. The CDR3 length is 10 residues. V shed 7 bases and J shed 6 bases, with 9 bases lying between them. Germline assignment: CDR1 DFQATT and CDR2 SNEGSKA (reference sequence). The chain's CDR3 is CSGGNPEAFF. DNA for the CDR3: TGCAGTGGGGGAAACCCTGAAGCTTTCTTT.

V gene TRBV15 combines with J gene TRBJ2-7, with 7 bases identical to TRBD2. V trimming: 5 bases; J trimming: 0 bases; junction bases outside the gene matches: 10. Germline V lookup: CDR1 LNHNV, CDR2 YYDKDF (reference sequence). The CDR3 contains 16 residues. DNA for the CDR3: TGTGCCACCAGCGACAGTAGCGGGCTAAGCTCCTACGAGCAGTACTTC. Translated, it gives CATSDSSGLSSYEQYF. Drawing the rest from reference TRBV15 and TRBJ2-7, the complete variable domain is DAMVIQNPRYQVTQFGKPVTLSCSQTLNHNVMYWYQQKSSQAPKLLFHYYDKDFNNEADTPDNFQSRRPNTSFCFLDIRSPGLGDTAMYLCATSDSSGLSSYEQYFGPGTRLTVT.

The chain recombines TRBV2 with TRBJ1-1; D perhaps matches TRBD1 (6 bases). Trimming shortened V by 5 bases and J by 4 bases, and 17 bases separated the two germline ends. Germline V lookup: CDR1 SNHLY, CDR2 FYNNEI. The CDR3 length is 15 residues. CDR3 sequence reads: CASSLDTLRGTEAFF. The CDR3 DNA is TGTGCCAGCAGTCTTGATACTCTCAGGGGCACTGAAGCTTTCTTT.

In this sample, this clonotype turned up many times. CDR3 sequence reads: CASSAKIGAVGNTIYF. The DNA of the CDR3 is TGTGCCAGCAGTGCGAAGATAGGGGCAGTTGGAAACACCATATATTTT. V is TRBV9 and J is TRBJ1-3, with D possibly being TRBD1 (5 bases). The CDR3 is 16 amino acids. Germline-derived CDR1 and CDR2 are SGDLS and YYNGEE. The V gene lost 5 bases and the J gene lost 3 bases, with 18 bases spanning the gap.